A selection of T cell receptor beta chains follows, all from one sample in a study of T cell repertoires in cytomegalovirus infection. No antigen has been identified for these receptors. TCRdb re-called the reads with MiXCR, one entry per CDR3 protein. The data hold approximately 34,000 distinct CDR3 sequences, with around half observed a single time. The sequenced sample was CD8+ T cells from cultured PBMCs, obtained from culture after CMV antigen stimulation. The receptor source for this set is a human donor in good health (CMV status not recorded). Some clones in this sample may be carry-over from other donors' samples. Each CDR3 is given with its conserved first and last residue. Fields, in order: CDR3 DNA, CDR3 protein, J gene, clone size, V gene, D gene. D genes are given only for firm matches. Expanded clones get a size class; other rows say once, few or many, or leave the size out.

CDR3 DNA: TGTGCCATCAGTGAGCCGGCCACTGAAGCTTTCTTT
CDR3 protein: CAISEPATEAFF
J gene: TRBJ1-1
clone size: few
V gene: TRBV10-3
D gene: .

CDR3 DNA: TGTGCCAGCTCACCATCAGACAGGGACGAGCAGTACTTC
CDR3 protein: CASSPSDRDEQYF
J gene: TRBJ2-7
clone size: .
V gene: TRBV18
D gene: TRBD1

CDR3 DNA: TGTGCCAGCAGCTCCCGGGGGGACAGGGACACTGAAGCTTTCTTT
CDR3 protein: CASSSRGDRDTEAFF
J gene: TRBJ1-1
clone size: .
V gene: TRBV7-9
D gene: TRBD1

CDR3 DNA: TGCAGTGCTAGAATCCGGACGGGGCTAGCGGGGGGACCTCAAGAGACCCAGTACTTC
CDR3 protein: CSARIRTGLAGGPQETQYF
J gene: TRBJ2-5
clone size: .
V gene: TRBV20-1
D gene: TRBD2

CDR3 DNA: TGTGCCAGCAGTTTCATGATGGACAGGGAAAACATTCAGTACTTC
CDR3 protein: CASSFMMDRENIQYF
J gene: TRBJ2-4
clone size: few
V gene: TRBV12-3/TRBV12-4
D gene: TRBD1

CDR3 DNA: TGTGCCAGCAGCCCGACTGCAAACTATGGCTACACCTTC
CDR3 protein: CASSPTANYGYTF
J gene: TRBJ1-2
clone size: few
V gene: TRBV3-1
D gene: .

CDR3 DNA: TGTGCCAGCAGTCAAACCACGGACAGGGGGCTAACTAACTATGGCTACACCTTC
CDR3 protein: CASSQTTDRGLTNYGYTF
J gene: TRBJ1-2
clone size: few
V gene: TRBV6-6
D gene: TRBD1

CDR3 DNA: TGTGCCAGCAGTCTCCAGGAGAACACTGAAGCTTTCTTT
CDR3 protein: CASSLQENTEAFF
J gene: TRBJ1-1
clone size: once
V gene: TRBV6-4
D gene: .

CDR3 DNA: TGTGCCACCAGTGATTCCCTGGACGGACTCACAGATACGCAGTATTTT
CDR3 protein: CATSDSLDGLTDTQYF
J gene: TRBJ2-3
clone size: .
V gene: TRBV24-1
D gene: .

CDR3 DNA: TGTGCCAGCAGCCGGAAGGACAGGGCCGCCTACGAGCAGTACTTC
CDR3 protein: CASSRKDRAAYEQYF
J gene: TRBJ2-7
clone size: .
V gene: TRBV7-9
D gene: TRBD1

CDR3 DNA: TGTGCCAAGCCAGCGGCCTTACTCTCCTACGAGCAGTACTTC
CDR3 protein: CAKPAALLSYEQYF
J gene: TRBJ2-7
clone size: .
V gene: TRBV6-1
D gene: .

CDR3 DNA: TGTGCCAGCTCTCCAGACATGTACGAGCAGTACTTC
CDR3 protein: CASSPDMYEQYF
J gene: TRBJ2-7
clone size: .
V gene: TRBV18
D gene: .

CDR3 DNA: TGTGCCAGCGTGGGGGGGAACACTGAAGCTTTCTTT
CDR3 protein: CASVGGNTEAFF
J gene: TRBJ1-1
clone size: .
V gene: TRBV2
D gene: .

CDR3 DNA: TGTGCCAGCAGCTCCGGGACAGGGGGAACTAACTATGGCTACACCTTC
CDR3 protein: CASSSGTGGTNYGYTF
J gene: TRBJ1-2
clone size: .
V gene: TRBV7-4
D gene: TRBD1

CDR3 DNA: TGTGCCAGCAGTGACCGGGACAGGGGGAACTACGAGCATCACTTC
CDR3 protein: CASSDRDRGNYEHHF
J gene: TRBJ2-7
clone size: .
V gene: TRBV7-6
D gene: TRBD1

CDR3 DNA: TGTGCCAGCAGCTTGGAGTCCGGTTGGAACACCATATATTTT
CDR3 protein: CASSLESGWNTIYF
J gene: TRBJ1-3
clone size: .
V gene: TRBV5-6
D gene: .

CDR3 DNA: TGTGCCAGCAGCTCCTATTGGGAGCAGTACTTC
CDR3 protein: CASSSYWEQYF
J gene: TRBJ2-7
clone size: .
V gene: TRBV7-2
D gene: .

CDR3 DNA: TGCAGTGCTAGCGTAGCGGGAGGGGCCCAGTACTTC
CDR3 protein: CSASVAGGAQYF
J gene: TRBJ2-5
clone size: once
V gene: TRBV20-1
D gene: TRBD2

CDR3 DNA: TGTGCCAGCAGCCCTCAGGGCGTGAACACTGAAGCTTTCTTT
CDR3 protein: CASSPQGVNTEAFF
J gene: TRBJ1-1
clone size: many
V gene: TRBV7-3
D gene: .

CDR3 DNA: TGTGCCAGCAGCTTAGGGAAGGGGGCCACTCAAGCTTTCTTT
CDR3 protein: CASSLGKGATQAFF
J gene: TRBJ1-1
clone size: few
V gene: TRBV11-2
D gene: TRBD1

CDR3 DNA: TGTGCCAGCATAGGAGAGCTCTATAATTCACCCCTCCACTTT
CDR3 protein: CASIGELYNSPLHF
J gene: TRBJ1-6
clone size: .
V gene: TRBV6-1
D gene: .

CDR3 DNA: TGTGCCATCAGTACCGGGACAGGGTACAATGAGCAGTTCTTC
CDR3 protein: CAISTGTGYNEQFF
J gene: TRBJ2-1
clone size: once
V gene: TRBV10-3
D gene: TRBD1

CDR3 DNA: TGTGCCAGCAGCTTAGTTAGGACGGAGAACACCGGGGAGCTGTTTTTT
CDR3 protein: CASSLVRTENTGELFF
J gene: TRBJ2-2
clone size: many
V gene: TRBV7-2
D gene: .

CDR3 DNA: TGTGCCAGCAGCTTAGAAGGACCTTATTCACCCCTCCACTTT
CDR3 protein: CASSLEGPYSPLHF
J gene: TRBJ1-6
clone size: .
V gene: TRBV7-3
D gene: .

CDR3 DNA: TGCAGTGCTGAAACCGGGACCGCGAACACTGAAGCTTTCTTT
CDR3 protein: CSAETGTANTEAFF
J gene: TRBJ1-1
clone size: once
V gene: TRBV20-1
D gene: .

CDR3 DNA: TGTGCCAGCAGCTTACATGATATGGGTAGTAGGAATGAAGCTTTCTTT
CDR3 protein: CASSLHDMGSRNEAFF
J gene: TRBJ1-1
clone size: .
V gene: TRBV7-9
D gene: .

CDR3 DNA: TGTGCCGCCCAGACACCGGGGGACAGGCCAAAGTCCGGACAGTACTTC
CDR3 protein: CAAQTPGDRPKSGQYF
J gene: TRBJ2-7
clone size: many
V gene: TRBV10-3
D gene: TRBD1

CDR3 DNA: TGTGCCAGCAGCGCTAACCGGGGTCAGCAGCCCCAGCATTTT
CDR3 protein: CASSANRGQQPQHF
J gene: TRBJ1-5
clone size: once
V gene: TRBV2
D gene: .

CDR3 DNA: TGTGCCAGCAGCGACAGGGGGCTCGGCGGGGAGCTGTTTTTT
CDR3 protein: CASSDRGLGGELFF
J gene: TRBJ2-2
clone size: .
V gene: TRBV6-1
D gene: TRBD1

CDR3 DNA: TGTGCCAGCAGCCAAGATGGGGATCGAGAGACCCAGTACTTC
CDR3 protein: CASSQDGDRETQYF
J gene: TRBJ2-5
clone size: .
V gene: TRBV4-1
D gene: .

CDR3 DNA: TGTGCCAGCATCATCCCCCCTCTACCGACAGGGGCTACAATTGAGCAGTTCTTC
CDR3 protein: CASIIPPLPTGATIEQFF
J gene: TRBJ2-1
clone size: .
V gene: TRBV7-9
D gene: TRBD1

CDR3 DNA: TGCGCCAGCAGCCAAGAAGGCCCTAGCGGGGTCACAGATACGCAGTATTTT
CDR3 protein: CASSQEGPSGVTDTQYF
J gene: TRBJ2-3
clone size: .
V gene: TRBV4-1
D gene: TRBD2

CDR3 DNA: TGTGCCAGCAGCTTAAAAGGAATAGATGAGCAGTTCTTC
CDR3 protein: CASSLKGIDEQFF
J gene: TRBJ2-1
clone size: few
V gene: TRBV7-2
D gene: .

CDR3 DNA: TGTGCCAGCAGCCTGGACAGGGAGTATGGCTACACCTTC
CDR3 protein: CASSLDREYGYTF
J gene: TRBJ1-2
clone size: .
V gene: TRBV12-3/TRBV12-4
D gene: TRBD1

CDR3 DNA: TGTGCCAGCAGCCCCGGGGGGCTAGGTCGTCGTGAGCAGTACTTC
CDR3 protein: CASSPGGLGRREQYF
J gene: TRBJ2-7
clone size: .
V gene: TRBV7-2
D gene: .

CDR3 DNA: TGTGCCAGCAGCCTGCGACAGCAGCAAGATACGCAGTATTTT
CDR3 protein: CASSLRQQQDTQYF
J gene: TRBJ2-3
clone size: .
V gene: TRBV7-6
D gene: .

CDR3 DNA: TGTGCCAGCAGTTCACATCAGGGGGGAAAGTACACTGAAGCTTTCTTT
CDR3 protein: CASSSHQGGKYTEAFF
J gene: TRBJ1-1
clone size: .
V gene: TRBV6-5
D gene: TRBD1

CDR3 DNA: TGCGCCAGCAGCGTGGACGGGGTAGCTAACACTGAAGCTTTCTTT
CDR3 protein: CASSVDGVANTEAFF
J gene: TRBJ1-1
clone size: few
V gene: TRBV5-1
D gene: .

CDR3 DNA: TGTGCCAGCAGTCCTAGCGGGAGTCGGAAGACCCAGTACTTC
CDR3 protein: CASSPSGSRKTQYF
J gene: TRBJ2-5
clone size: .
V gene: TRBV28
D gene: TRBD2

CDR3 DNA: TGTGCCAGCACTGATAACAGTTACCAAGAGACCCAGTACTTC
CDR3 protein: CASTDNSYQETQYF
J gene: TRBJ2-5
clone size: few
V gene: TRBV28
D gene: .

CDR3 DNA: TGCGCCAGCAGCCCCGAAGGGAGTAGGCCAGATACGCAGTATTTT
CDR3 protein: CASSPEGSRPDTQYF
J gene: TRBJ2-3
clone size: few
V gene: TRBV4-1
D gene: .

CDR3 DNA: TGTGCCAGCAGCCCGGTGGATGAGCAGTTCTTC
CDR3 protein: CASSPVDEQFF
J gene: TRBJ2-1
clone size: once
V gene: TRBV7-3
D gene: .

CDR3 DNA: TGTGCCAGCAGCTTATCCCGGACCCTACCTCCCCCTGGGCACTTC
CDR3 protein: CASSLSRTLPPPGHF
J gene: TRBJ2-7
clone size: .
V gene: TRBV7-4
D gene: .

CDR3 DNA: TGCAGCGCGGGGACAGATAGCAATCAGCCCCAGCATTTT
CDR3 protein: CSAGTDSNQPQHF
J gene: TRBJ1-5
clone size: .
V gene: TRBV29-1
D gene: TRBD1

CDR3 DNA: TGTGCCAGCAGCGAAGTGAGCGGGGGGGCGACAGATACGCAGTATTTT
CDR3 protein: CASSEVSGGATDTQYF
J gene: TRBJ2-3
clone size: .
V gene: TRBV5-4
D gene: TRBD2

CDR3 DNA: TGTGCCAGCAGCTTAGCGCAGGGCACAGATACGCAGTATTTT
CDR3 protein: CASSLAQGTDTQYF
J gene: TRBJ2-3
clone size: few
V gene: TRBV7-6
D gene: .

CDR3 DNA: TGTGCCAGCAGCTTAGTTGGCCTGAACACTGAAGCTTTCTTT
CDR3 protein: CASSLVGLNTEAFF
J gene: TRBJ1-1
clone size: .
V gene: TRBV7-9
D gene: .

CDR3 DNA: TGTGCCAGCAGCACGACCGGGACTAACTACAATGAGCAGTTCTTC
CDR3 protein: CASSTTGTNYNEQFF
J gene: TRBJ2-1
clone size: .
V gene: TRBV7-3
D gene: TRBD2

CDR3 DNA: TGTGCCAGCAGTTTCATACGGCCCGGGGGGAATGAAAAACTGTTTTTT
CDR3 protein: CASSFIRPGGNEKLFF
J gene: TRBJ1-4
clone size: .
V gene: TRBV6-6
D gene: .

CDR3 DNA: TGTGCCAGCAGCTCCCTAGCGGGGGGCACAGATACGCAGTATTTT
CDR3 protein: CASSSLAGGTDTQYF
J gene: TRBJ2-3
clone size: many
V gene: TRBV11-3
D gene: TRBD2

CDR3 DNA: TGTGCCAGCAGTGACCCTGTGAGCGGGGGCGGGGAGCTGTTTTTT
CDR3 protein: CASSDPVSGGGELFF
J gene: TRBJ2-2
clone size: .
V gene: TRBV12-3/TRBV12-4
D gene: TRBD2

CDR3 DNA: TGTGCCAGCAGTTTATTGGCGGGACAGTTTAATGAAAAACTGTTTTTT
CDR3 protein: CASSLLAGQFNEKLFF
J gene: TRBJ1-4
clone size: .
V gene: TRBV27
D gene: TRBD1

CDR3 DNA: TGTGCCAGCAGTTTCCAGAACACCGGGGAGCTGTTTTTT
CDR3 protein: CASSFQNTGELFF
J gene: TRBJ2-2
clone size: .
V gene: TRBV27
D gene: .

CDR3 DNA: TGTGCCTGCAGTTCGACGACTGGTTACCACGAGCAGTACTTC
CDR3 protein: CACSSTTGYHEQYF
J gene: TRBJ2-7
clone size: .
V gene: TRBV12-3/TRBV12-4
D gene: .

CDR3 DNA: TGTGCCAGCAGCTTAGGGACACGAGAAAAACTGTTTTTT
CDR3 protein: CASSLGTREKLFF
J gene: TRBJ1-4
clone size: few
V gene: TRBV7-9
D gene: .

CDR3 DNA: TGTGCCAGCAGCTTACTAGCCCCGCAGTACTTC
CDR3 protein: CASSLLAPQYF
J gene: TRBJ2-7
clone size: once
V gene: TRBV7-9
D gene: .

CDR3 DNA: TGTGCCAGCAGCGCTCCGGACGGTTACAATGAGCAGTTCTTC
CDR3 protein: CASSAPDGYNEQFF
J gene: TRBJ2-1
clone size: few
V gene: TRBV7-9
D gene: .

CDR3 DNA: TGCGCCAGCAGCCAAACCGGGGCTTCGAGCACAGATACGCAGTATTTT
CDR3 protein: CASSQTGASSTDTQYF
J gene: TRBJ2-3
clone size: .
V gene: TRBV4-1
D gene: .

CDR3 DNA: TGTGCCAGCAGCCCCAATAACCAGCGGGGGGATCTATACAATGAGCAGTTCTTC
CDR3 protein: CASSPNNQRGDLYNEQFF
J gene: TRBJ2-1
clone size: many
V gene: TRBV11-2
D gene: TRBD2

CDR3 DNA: TGTGCCAGCAGTTTAATGGGACGTAAGGATGGCTACACCTTC
CDR3 protein: CASSLMGRKDGYTF
J gene: TRBJ1-2
clone size: .
V gene: TRBV27
D gene: .